The 5 T cell receptor beta chains below all came from one sample that was sequenced in a study of T-cell memory formation after mild COVID-19. TCRdb passed the 5' RACE reads through MiXCR, listing each CDR3 protein once. This sample has around 410,000 distinct CDR3 sequences; about 22% occur once, and the top ten carry less than 15%. The material sequenced was PBMCs or a T cell subset sorted from them (not recorded which). The receptors derive from an adult woman who had mild COVID-19 (a few samples of this study predate the infection). Cell type and time point are not known.

This clonotype occurred a few times. Its ends do not fully match the called genes, so a read error is possible. The chain couples TRBV7-3 to TRBJ2-5; 7 bases agree with TRBD2. This CDR3 is built from 15 residues. Germline V gene data show CDR1 as SGHTA and CDR2 as FQGTGA. The CDR3 spells CASSLSGISQETQYF. For the CDR3, the DNA is TGTGCCAGCAGTTTAAGCGGGATCAGTCAAGAGACCCAGTACTTC.

The V gene is TRBV20-1, the J gene TRBJ2-1; weak D call: TRBD1 (5 bases). The germline CDR1 and CDR2 sequences are DFQATT and SNEGSKA (reference sequence). Trimming removed 3 bases at V and 4 bases at J, with 13 bases between. The CDR3 sequence is 14 residues long. CDR3 loop: CSASQGVGYNEQFF. For the CDR3, the DNA is TGCAGTGCTAGTCAAGGGGTAGGGTACAATGAGCAGTTCTTC.

This clonotype has a handful of counts. The rearrangement links TRBV24-1 to TRBJ1-5; TRBD1 agrees at 8 bases. With 2 bases clipped from V and 0 bases from J, the junction kept 11 bases outside the gene matches. Looked up from germline, CDR1 is KGHDR and CDR2 is SFDVKD. The CDR3 is made up of 19 amino acids. The CDR3 loop is CATSDSGTGWKNSNQPQHF. CDR3 sequence (DNA): TGTGCCACCAGTGATTCAGGGACAGGCTGGAAGAATAGCAATCAGCCCCAGCATTTT.

This clonotype was seen ten or more times. This chain connects TRBV6-6 to TRBJ2-7; D is uncertain. CDR3 length equals 14 residues. From germline, CDR1 is MNHNY and CDR2 SVGAGI (reference sequence). Between the trimmed V and J ends, which lost 6 bases and 4 bases, there was a span of 16 bases. CDR3 residues: CASSQDIGSYEQYF. For the CDR3, the DNA is TGTGCCAGCAGCCAAGACATCGGGTCTTACGAGCAGTACTTC.

This clonotype was found a few times. The chain carries TRBV29-1 and TRBJ2-7; D gene ambiguous. The CDR3 consists of 12 residues. The ends were cut back, 5 bases at V and 2 bases at J, with 10 bases in the middle. Germline lookup yields CDR1 SQVTM and CDR2 ANQGSEA. The CDR3 sequence is CSVSPVAYEQYF. The DNA for the CDR3 is TGCAGCGTTTCTCCGGTAGCCTACGAGCAGTACTTC.